These 8 T cell receptor beta chains were all obtained from the same sample, sequenced in a study of OX40 agonist ivuxolimab in advanced cancers. The assay was immunoSEQ multiplex PCR, and TCRdb's table has in-frame clones only and misses some. Of roughly 79,000 clones listed, about 90% are singletons. The specimen comprised CD4+ or CD8+ T cells sorted from blood, sampled in a trial of the OX40 agonist ivuxolimab. The source of these receptors is an adult with an advanced solid tumor such as melanoma, head and neck, liver or kidney cancer.

The chain links TRBV4-1 to TRBJ2-5; 12 bases line up with TRBD2. Unmatched junction bases numbered 5, after V lost 4 bases and J lost 2 bases. The CDR3 has 16 residues. CDR1 MGHRA and CDR2 YSYEKL come from the germline V gene. The CDR3 DNA follows: TGCGCCAGCAGCCGACTAGCGGGAGTCGCACAAGAGACCCAGTACTTC. Its protein is CASSRLAGVAQETQYF.

This rearrangement joins TRBV5-5 to TRBJ1-3; TRBD1 agrees at 7 bases. The germline V gene has CDR1 SGHKS and CDR2 YYEKEE (reference sequence). This CDR3 has 15 amino acids. The trim removed 4 bases at V and 0 bases at J, leaving 4 bases unmatched. In DNA form, the CDR3 reads TGTGCCAGCAGCACTCGGACAGGCTCTGGAAACACCATATATTTT. Its translation is CASSTRTGSGNTIYF. The whole variable domain, remainder taken from reference TRBV5-5 and TRBJ1-3, is DAGVTQSPTHLIKTRGQQVTLRCSPISGHKSVSWYQQVLGQGPQFIFQYYEKEERGRGNFPDRFSARQFPNYSSELNVNALLLGDSALYLCASSTRTGSGNTIYFGEGSWLTVV.

The chain couples TRBV2 to TRBJ1-5; D unclear. This CDR3 is built from 16 residues. V gave up 0 bases and J gave up 10 bases, with 19 bases separating them. Germline V gene data show CDR1 as SNHLY and CDR2 as FYNNEI. CDR3 DNA sequence: TGTGCCAGCAGTGAAGCGCTTCGGCAGGAAATAAGCCCCCAGCATTTT. Translating gives CASSEALRQEISPQHF.

V is TRBV19 and J is TRBJ2-1; 11 bases match TRBD2. Germline V lookup: CDR1 LNHDA, CDR2 SQIVND (reference sequence). CDR3 length equals 15 residues. The trim removed 5 bases at V and 4 bases at J, leaving 4 bases unmatched. For the CDR3, the DNA is TGTGCCAGTAGTGTAACTAGCGGGGGTTACAATGAGCAGTTCTTC. Its protein product is CASSVTSGGYNEQFF.

The J gene is TRBJ2-1, the V gene TRBV6-5; D is unclear. Between the trimmed V and J ends, which lost 6 bases and 6 bases, there was a span of 6 bases. CDR3 length: 11 residues. CDR1 and CDR2 from the germline V gene are MNHEY and SVGAGI. The CDR3 protein is CASSRSNEQFF. In DNA form, the CDR3 reads TGTGCCAGCAGCCGCAGCAATGAGCAGTTCTTC.

The chain has TRBV4-1 and TRBJ2-7; 8 bases align to TRBD2. Germline CDR1 and CDR2: MGHRA and YSYEKL. The CDR3 has 17 amino acids. With V trimmed by 3 bases and J by 12 bases, 22 bases remained unmatched. CDR3 sequence: CASSQSDLAGDLPMTYF. CDR3 nucleotides: TGCGCCAGCAGCCAGTCGGATCTAGCGGGCGACCTTCCAATGACGTACTTC.

J is TRBJ2-3 and V is TRBV2; 16 bases fit TRBD2. J was trimmed by 6 bases and V by 10 bases; bases with no gene match: 13. This CDR3 region has 17 residues. Germline V gene lookup returns CDR1 SNHLY and CDR2 FYNNEI. The CDR3 DNA sequence: TGTGCCATTACGACCGGGACTAGCGGGAGGGCCGGGGATACGCAGTATTTT. This sequence encodes CAITTGTSGRAGDTQYF. Using reference TRBV2 and TRBJ2-3 for the parts outside the CDR3, the full variable domain is EPEVTQTPSHQVTQMGQEVILRCVPISNHLYFYWYRQILGQKVEFLVSFYNNEISEKSEIFDDQFSVERPDGSNFTLKIRSTKLEDSAMYFCAITTGTSGRAGDTQYFGPGTRLTVL.

The V call is TRBV25-1, the J call TRBJ1-5, with unresolved D. Germline V lookup: CDR1 MGHDK, CDR2 SYGVNS. The ends were cut back, 1 base at V and 0 bases at J, with 7 bases in the middle. This CDR3 is built from 15 residues. CDR3 coding DNA: TGTGCCAGCAGTGAATTTGGGGATAGCAATCAGCCCCAGCATTTT. Its protein is CASSEFGDSNQPQHF.